The clone carrying this T cell receptor beta chain was observed a handful of times. Sequenced by immunoSEQ multiplex PCR; TCRdb stores in-frame clones only, minus some. The sample yields about 59,000 clones, over 75% seen once. The length of the CDR3 is 14 residues. Germline CDR1 GTSNPN, CDR2 SVGIG (reference sequence). V was clipped by 1 base and J by 3 bases, with 12 bases between them. This entry belongs to a study of blood T cell repertoires in COVID-19. The specimen was peripheral blood. This clonotype was sampled from a man older than 75 with acute or convalescent COVID-19. V is TRBV30 and J is TRBJ1-2; the D gene is possibly TRBD1 (6 bases). The CDR3, as DNA: TGTGCCTGGAGTGAACAGGGTAATTACTATGGCTACACCTTC. It yields the protein CAWSEQGNYYGYTF.